Detailed here is one T cell receptor (beta chain). CDR3 length equals 13 residues. Germline V gives CDR1 SGHRS, CDR2 YFSETQ. Losses at the gene ends were 2 bases for V and 7 bases for J; bases not matched to a gene: 4. In the source study's methods: Amplifying reference gene primers gave estimates of nucleated cell counts. The method was immunoSEQ multiplex PCR; TCRdb's version includes in-frame clones alone and lacks a portion of them. V and J calls and clone size are given by that table; D and trimming were obtained from the DNA. Counted here are roughly 76,000 clones, about four fifths occurring once; the ten biggest clones make up around 20%. The sample is drawn from a study of blood T cell repertoires in COVID-19. Turning to the study itself: The United States, Italy and Spain supplied acute and convalescent COVID-19 samples. Sample material is recorded as cDNA or gDNA derived from T cells, B-cell-depleted T cells, or PBMCs.

The sequence was obtained from a man between 65 and 79 years old with acute or convalescent COVID-19. The sample taken for sequencing was peripheral blood. The rearrangement joins TRBV5-1 to TRBJ1-1; TRBD1 agrees at 8 bases. Here the CDR3 reads CASSFGQGIEAFF. In nucleotides, the CDR3 is TGCGCCAGCAGCTTTGGACAGGGAATTGAAGCTTTCTTT. The full variable domain, rest sourced from reference TRBV5-1 and TRBJ1-1, is KAGVTQTPRYLIKTRGQQVTLSCSPISGHRSVSWYQQTPGQGLQFLFEYFSETQRNKGNFPGRFSGRQFSNSRSEMNVSTLELGDSALYLCASSFGQGIEAFFGQGTRLTVV.